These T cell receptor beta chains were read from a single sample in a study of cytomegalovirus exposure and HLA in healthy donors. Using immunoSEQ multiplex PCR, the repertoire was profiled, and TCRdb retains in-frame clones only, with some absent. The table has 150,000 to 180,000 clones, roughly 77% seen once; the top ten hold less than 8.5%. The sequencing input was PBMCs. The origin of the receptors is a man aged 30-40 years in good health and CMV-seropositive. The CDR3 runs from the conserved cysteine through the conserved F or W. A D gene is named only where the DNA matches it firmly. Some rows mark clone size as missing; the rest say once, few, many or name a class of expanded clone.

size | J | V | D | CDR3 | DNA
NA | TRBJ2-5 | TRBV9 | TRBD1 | CASTPSGTGGETQYF | TGTGCCAGCACGCCTTCCGGGACAGGGGGAGAGACCCAGTACTTC
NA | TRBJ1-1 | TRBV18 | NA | CASSAGGGKNTEAFF | TGTGCCAGCTCCGCGGGGGGAGGGAAGAACACTGAAGCTTTCTTT
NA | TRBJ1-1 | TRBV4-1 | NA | CASSQANRASWGTEAFF | TGCGCCAGCAGCCAAGCCAACAGGGCGTCTTGGGGCACTGAAGCTTTCTTT
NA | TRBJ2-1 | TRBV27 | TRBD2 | CASSPRGGLAGYNEQFF | TGTGCCAGCAGTCCACGGGGGGGACTAGCGGGATACAATGAGCAGTTCTTC
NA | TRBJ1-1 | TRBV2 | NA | CAGSGQGTEAFF | TGTGCCGGGTCAGGGCAGGGCACTGAAGCTTTCTTT
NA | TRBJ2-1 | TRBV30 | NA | CAWSVDSSSYNEQFF | TGTGCCTGGAGTGTAGACAGTAGCTCCTACAATGAGCAGTTCTTC
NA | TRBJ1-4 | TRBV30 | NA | CAWRGGAATNEKLFF | TGTGCCTGGAGGGGGGGGGCCGCAACTAATGAAAAACTGTTTTTT
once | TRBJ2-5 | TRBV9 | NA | CASSSTPSDQETQYF | TGTGCCAGCAGCTCAACACCCTCCGACCAAGAGACCCAGTACTTC
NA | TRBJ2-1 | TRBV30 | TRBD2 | CAWRKGTSGSEEQFF | TGTGCCTGGAGGAAAGGGACTAGCGGGAGCGAGGAGCAGTTCTTC
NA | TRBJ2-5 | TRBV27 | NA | CASSLFKDTIQETQYF | TGTGCCAGCAGTTTATTTAAAGATACAATCCAAGAGACCCAGTACTTC
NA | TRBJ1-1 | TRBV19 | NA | CASSLDQGIMNTEAFF | TGTGCCAGTAGTCTCGACCAGGGGATTATGAACACTGAAGCTTTCTTT
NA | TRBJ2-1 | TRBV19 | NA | CASSPQGLHNEQFF | TGTGCCAGTAGTCCTCAGGGACTCCACAATGAGCAGTTCTTC
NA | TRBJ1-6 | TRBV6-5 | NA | CASRGLGGLNSPLHF | TGTGCCAGCAGGGGTCTGGGGGGGTTGAATTCACCCCTCCACTTT
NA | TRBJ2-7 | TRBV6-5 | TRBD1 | CASSSGQDYEQYF | TGTGCCAGCAGTAGCGGACAGGACTACGAGCAGTACTTC
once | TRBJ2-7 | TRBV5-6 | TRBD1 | CASSQMAGTGGYEQYF | TGTGCCAGCAGCCAAATGGCCGGGACAGGGGGCTACGAGCAGTACTTC
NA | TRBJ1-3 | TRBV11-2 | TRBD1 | CASSFMTGVGNTIYF | TGTGCCAGCAGCTTTATGACAGGGGTTGGAAACACCATATATTTT
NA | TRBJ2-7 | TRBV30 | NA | CAWSGRARSGPYEQYF | TGTGCCTGGAGTGGGAGGGCGCGAAGCGGGCCCTACGAGCAGTACTTC
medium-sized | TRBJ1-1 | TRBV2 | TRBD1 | CASSGTGNTESFF | TGTGCCAGCAGTGGGACAGGGAACACTGAATCTTTCTTT
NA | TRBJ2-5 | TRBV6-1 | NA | CASIQGSFQETQYF | TGTGCCAGCATCCAAGGGAGCTTCCAAGAGACCCAGTACTTC
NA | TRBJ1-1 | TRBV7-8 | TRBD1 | CASTRQGGTEAFF | TGTGCCAGCACCAGACAGGGAGGCACTGAAGCTTTCTTT
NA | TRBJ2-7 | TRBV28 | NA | CASSSVPNTYEQYF | TGTGCCAGCAGTTCAGTCCCGAACACCTACGAGCAGTACTTC
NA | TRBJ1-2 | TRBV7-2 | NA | CASSLGVGSGHDGYTF | TGTGCCAGCAGCTTAGGGGTCGGGTCAGGGCATGATGGCTACACCTTC
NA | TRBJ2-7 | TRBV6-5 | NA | CASSYSSQVGNEQYF | TGTGCCAGCAGTTACTCGTCCCAGGTCGGGAACGAGCAGTACTTC
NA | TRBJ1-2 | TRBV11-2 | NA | CASSPRQGEVRYTF | TGTGCCAGCAGCCCCCGGCAGGGTGAGGTACGCTACACCTTC
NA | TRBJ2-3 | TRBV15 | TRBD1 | CATSLSRGQGKDTQYF | TGTGCCACCAGCCTTTCGAGGGGACAGGGGAAAGATACGCAGTATTTT
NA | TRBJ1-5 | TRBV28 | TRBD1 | CASSLGQGWDQPQHF | TGTGCCAGCAGCTTGGGACAGGGGTGGGATCAGCCCCAGCATTTT
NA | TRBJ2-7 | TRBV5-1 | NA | CASSLGNYPYEQYF | TGCGCCAGCAGCTTGGGTAACTACCCCTACGAGCAGTACTTC
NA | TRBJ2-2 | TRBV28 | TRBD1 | CASRSYTTTGQGLMGPGELFF | TGTGCCAGCAGATCATATACTACGACAGGACAGGGTCTCATGGGCCCCGGGGAGCTGTTTTTT
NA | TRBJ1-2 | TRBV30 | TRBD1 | CAWGPRTGGGYTF | TGTGCCTGGGGTCCTCGGACAGGGGGTGGCTACACCTTC
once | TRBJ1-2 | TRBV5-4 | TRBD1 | CASSYDRVENGYTF | TGTGCCAGCAGCTATGACAGGGTAGAGAATGGCTACACCTTC
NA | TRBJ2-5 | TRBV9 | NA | CASSVTGIWETQYF | TGTGCCAGCAGCGTAACTGGTATTTGGGAGACCCAGTACTTC
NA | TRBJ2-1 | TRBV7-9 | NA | CASREGGAYNEQFF | TGTGCCAGCAGGGAGGGCGGGGCCTACAATGAGCAGTTCTTC
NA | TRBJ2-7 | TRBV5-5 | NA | CASSLQRSEQYF | TGTGCCAGCAGCTTACAGAGATCGGAGCAGTACTTC
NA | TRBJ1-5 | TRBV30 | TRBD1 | CAWSVQAGGGQPQHF | TGTGCCTGGAGTGTACAGGCAGGGGGCGGTCAGCCCCAGCATTTT
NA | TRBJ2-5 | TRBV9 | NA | CASSVGGGGQETQYF | TGTGCCAGCAGCGTAGGGGGTGGAGGACAAGAGACCCAGTACTTC
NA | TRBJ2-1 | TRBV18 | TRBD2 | CASSPGTSGSDEQFF | TGTGCCAGCTCACCAGGGACTAGCGGGAGCGATGAGCAGTTCTTC
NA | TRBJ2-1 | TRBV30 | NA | CAWNRDSGAFF | TGTGCCTGGAACCGGGACTCGGGTGCGTTCTTC
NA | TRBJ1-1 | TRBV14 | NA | CASSQGPNTEAFF | TGTGCCAGCAGCCAAGGGCCGAACACTGAAGCTTTCTTT
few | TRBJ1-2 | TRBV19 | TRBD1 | CASRLLGTDNGYTF | TGTGCCAGTAGGCTCCTCGGGACAGACAATGGCTACACCTTC
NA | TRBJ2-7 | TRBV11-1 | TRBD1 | CASSWKETGGEQYF | TGTGCCAGCAGCTGGAAAGAGACAGGGGGCGAGCAGTACTTC
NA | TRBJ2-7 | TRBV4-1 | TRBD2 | CASSGLVGEQYF | TGCGCCAGCAGCGGACTAGTTGGCGAGCAGTACTTC
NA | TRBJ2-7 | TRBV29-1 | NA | CSAWGTDEQYF | TGCAGCGCTTGGGGGACTGACGAGCAGTACTTC
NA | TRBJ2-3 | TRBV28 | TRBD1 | CASSLYASFGTGGTDTQYF | TGTGCCAGCAGTTTATACGCCTCATTCGGGACAGGGGGCACAGATACGCAGTATTTT
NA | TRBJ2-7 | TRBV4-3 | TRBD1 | CASSQDMTGSTYEQYF | TGCGCCAGCAGCCAAGATATGACAGGGTCCACCTACGAGCAGTACTTC
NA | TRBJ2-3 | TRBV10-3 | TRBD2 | CAISESGQGGHF | TGTGCCATCAGTGAGTCAGGGCAGGGAGGGCATTTT
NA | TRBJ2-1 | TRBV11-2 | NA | CASSPRQGLYEQFF | TGTGCCAGCAGCCCCCGCCAGGGGCTATATGAGCAGTTCTTC
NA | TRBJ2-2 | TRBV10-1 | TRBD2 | CASSEERGNTGELFF | TGCGCCAGCAGTGAGGAGCGGGGGAACACCGGGGAGCTGTTTTTT
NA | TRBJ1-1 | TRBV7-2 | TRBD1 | CASSLQTGDTEAFF | TGTGCCAGCAGCTTACAAACAGGGGACACTGAAGCTTTCTTT
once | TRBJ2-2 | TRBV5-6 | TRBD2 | CASSATSGANTGELFF | TGTGCCAGCAGCGCCACTAGCGGGGCGAACACCGGGGAGCTGTTTTTT
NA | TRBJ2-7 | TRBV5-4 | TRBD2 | CASSQGTSGRYYEQYF | TGTGCCAGCAGCCAGGGGACTAGCGGGAGGTATTACGAGCAGTACTTC
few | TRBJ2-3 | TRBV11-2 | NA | CASSLDTRRDTQYF | TGTGCCAGCAGCTTAGACACGAGGAGAGATACGCAGTATTTT
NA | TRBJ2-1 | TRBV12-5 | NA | CASGSIYSLPSSYNEQFF | TGTGCTAGTGGTTCGATTTATTCTCTCCCCAGCTCCTACAATGAGCAGTTCTTC
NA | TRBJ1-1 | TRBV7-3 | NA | CASSLNMGGTEAFF | TGTGCCAGCAGCTTAAATATGGGGGGCACTGAAGCTTTCTTT
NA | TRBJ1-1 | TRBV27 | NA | CASSLFGYAMNTEAFF | TGTGCCAGCAGTTTATTCGGGTACGCCATGAACACTGAAGCTTTCTTT
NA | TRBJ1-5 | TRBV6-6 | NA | CASSSDRTSNQPQHF | TGTGCCAGCAGTTCCGACAGGACTAGCAATCAGCCCCAGCATTTT